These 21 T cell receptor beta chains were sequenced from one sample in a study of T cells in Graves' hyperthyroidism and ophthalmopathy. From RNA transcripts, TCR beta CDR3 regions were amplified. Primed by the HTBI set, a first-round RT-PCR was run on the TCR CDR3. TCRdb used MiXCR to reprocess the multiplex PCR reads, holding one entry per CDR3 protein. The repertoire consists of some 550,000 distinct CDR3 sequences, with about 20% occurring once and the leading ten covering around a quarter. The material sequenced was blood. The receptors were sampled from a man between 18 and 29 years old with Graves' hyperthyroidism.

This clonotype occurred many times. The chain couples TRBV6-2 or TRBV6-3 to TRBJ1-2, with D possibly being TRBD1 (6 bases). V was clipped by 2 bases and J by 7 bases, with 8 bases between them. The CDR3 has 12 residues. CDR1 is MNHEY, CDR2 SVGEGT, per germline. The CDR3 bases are TGTGCCAGCAGTTACCCAGGGGCTGGCTACACCTTC. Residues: CASSYPGAGYTF.

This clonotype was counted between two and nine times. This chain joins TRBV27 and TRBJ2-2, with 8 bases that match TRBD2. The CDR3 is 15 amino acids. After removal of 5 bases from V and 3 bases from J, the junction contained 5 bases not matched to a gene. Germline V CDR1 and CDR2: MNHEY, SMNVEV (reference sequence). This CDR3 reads CASSRVAGYTGELFF. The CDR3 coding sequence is TGTGCCAGCAGTAGGGTAGCGGGGTACACCGGGGAGCTGTTTTTT.

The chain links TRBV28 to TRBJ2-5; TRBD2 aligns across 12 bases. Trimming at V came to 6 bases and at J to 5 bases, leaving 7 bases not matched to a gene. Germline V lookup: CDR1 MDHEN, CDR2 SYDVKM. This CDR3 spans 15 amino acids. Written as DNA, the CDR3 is TGTGCCAGCAGGCCGGCTAGCGGGAGGGGGGAGACCCAGTACTTC. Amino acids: CASRPASGRGETQYF.

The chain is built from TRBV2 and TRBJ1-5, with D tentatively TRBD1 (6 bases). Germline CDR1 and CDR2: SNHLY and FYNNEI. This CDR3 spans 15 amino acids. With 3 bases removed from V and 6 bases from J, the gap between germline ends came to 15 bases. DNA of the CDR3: TGTGCCAGCAGTGATCTGGGGGGCCCAGGTCAGCCCCAGCATTTT. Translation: CASSDLGGPGQPQHF.

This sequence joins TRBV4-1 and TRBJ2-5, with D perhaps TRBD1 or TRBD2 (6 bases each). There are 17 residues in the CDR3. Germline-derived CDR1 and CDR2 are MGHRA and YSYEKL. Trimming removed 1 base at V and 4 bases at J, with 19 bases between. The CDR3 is CASSQGHRGPGGETQYF. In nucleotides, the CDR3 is TGCGCCAGCAGCCAAGGCCACCGGGGGCCTGGGGGAGAGACCCAGTACTTC.

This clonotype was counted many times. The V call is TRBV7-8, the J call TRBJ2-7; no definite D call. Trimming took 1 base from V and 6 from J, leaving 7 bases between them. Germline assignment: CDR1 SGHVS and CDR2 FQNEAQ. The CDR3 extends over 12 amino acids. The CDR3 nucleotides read TGTGCCAGCAGCTTAGAAGTAGCCGAGCAGTACTTC. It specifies CASSLEVAEQYF.

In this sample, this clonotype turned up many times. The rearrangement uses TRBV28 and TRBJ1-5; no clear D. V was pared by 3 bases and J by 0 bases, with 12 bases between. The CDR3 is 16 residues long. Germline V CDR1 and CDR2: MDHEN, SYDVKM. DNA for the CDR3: TGTGCCAGCAGTTTCTTCGAGTGGTATAGCAATCAGCCCCAGCATTTT. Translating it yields CASSFFEWYSNQPQHF. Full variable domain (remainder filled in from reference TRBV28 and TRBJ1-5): DVKVTQSSRYLVKRTGEKVFLECVQDMDHENMFWYRQDPGLGLRLIYFSYDVKMKEKGDIPEGYSVSREKKERFSLILESASTNQTSMYLCASSFFEWYSNQPQHFGDGTRLSIL.

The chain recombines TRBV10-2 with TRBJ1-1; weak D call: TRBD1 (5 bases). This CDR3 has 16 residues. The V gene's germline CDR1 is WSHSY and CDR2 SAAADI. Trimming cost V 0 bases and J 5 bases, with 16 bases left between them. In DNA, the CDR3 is TGCGCCAGCAGTGAGTCGAACGTCGGGGCCTGGACTGAAGCTTTCTTT. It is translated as CASSESNVGAWTEAFF.

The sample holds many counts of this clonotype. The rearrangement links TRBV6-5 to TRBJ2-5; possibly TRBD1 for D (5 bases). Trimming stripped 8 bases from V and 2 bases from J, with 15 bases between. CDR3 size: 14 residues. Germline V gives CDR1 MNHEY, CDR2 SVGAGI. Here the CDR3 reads CASLSDSRQETQYF. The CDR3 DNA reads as TGTGCCAGCCTAAGCGACAGCAGACAAGAGACCCAGTACTTC.

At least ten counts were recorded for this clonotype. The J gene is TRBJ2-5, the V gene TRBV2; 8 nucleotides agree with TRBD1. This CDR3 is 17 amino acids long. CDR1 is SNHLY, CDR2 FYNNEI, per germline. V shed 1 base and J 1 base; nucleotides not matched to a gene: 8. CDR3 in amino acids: CASSEETRTGLQETQYF. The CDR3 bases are TGTGCCAGCAGTGAAGAAACCAGGACAGGGCTCCAAGAGACCCAGTACTTC. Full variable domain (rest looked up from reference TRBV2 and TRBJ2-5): EPEVTQTPSHQVTQMGQEVILRCVPISNHLYFYWYRQILGQKVEFLVSFYNNEISEKSEIFDDQFSVERPDGSNFTLKIRSTKLEDSAMYFCASSEETRTGLQETQYFGPGTRLLVL.

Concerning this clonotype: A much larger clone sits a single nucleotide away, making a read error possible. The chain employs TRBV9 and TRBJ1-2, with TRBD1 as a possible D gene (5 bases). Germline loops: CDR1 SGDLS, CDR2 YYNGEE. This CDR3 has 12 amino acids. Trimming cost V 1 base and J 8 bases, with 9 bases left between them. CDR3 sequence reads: CASSVIKGGYTF. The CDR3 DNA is TGTGCCAGCAGCGTAATAAAGGGGGGCTACACCTTC.

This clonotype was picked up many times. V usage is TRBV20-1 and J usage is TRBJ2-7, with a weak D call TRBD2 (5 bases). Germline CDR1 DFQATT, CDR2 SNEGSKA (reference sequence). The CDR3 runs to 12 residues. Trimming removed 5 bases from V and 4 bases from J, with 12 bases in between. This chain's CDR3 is CSARTGPYEQYF. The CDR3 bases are TGCAGTGCTCGGACTGGCCCATACGAGCAGTACTTC.

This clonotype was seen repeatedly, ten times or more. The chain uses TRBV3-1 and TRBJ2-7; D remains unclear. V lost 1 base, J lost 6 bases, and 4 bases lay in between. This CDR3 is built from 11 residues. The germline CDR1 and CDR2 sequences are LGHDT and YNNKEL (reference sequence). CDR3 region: CASSQGIEQYF. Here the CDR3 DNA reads TGTGCCAGCAGCCAAGGGATCGAGCAGTACTTC.

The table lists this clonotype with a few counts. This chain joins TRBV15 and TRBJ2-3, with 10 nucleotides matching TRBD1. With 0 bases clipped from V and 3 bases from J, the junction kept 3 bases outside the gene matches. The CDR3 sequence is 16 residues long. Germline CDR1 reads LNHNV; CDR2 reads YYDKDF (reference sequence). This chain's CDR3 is CATSRDRGQGTDTQYF. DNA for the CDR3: TGTGCCACCAGCAGAGATAGGGGACAGGGGACAGATACGCAGTATTTT.

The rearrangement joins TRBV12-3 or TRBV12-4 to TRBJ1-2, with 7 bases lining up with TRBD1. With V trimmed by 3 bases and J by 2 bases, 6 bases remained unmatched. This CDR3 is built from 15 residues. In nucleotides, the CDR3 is TGTGCCAGCAGTTTCCGACAGGGCGGGAACTATGGCTACACCTTC. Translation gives CASSFRQGGNYGYTF.

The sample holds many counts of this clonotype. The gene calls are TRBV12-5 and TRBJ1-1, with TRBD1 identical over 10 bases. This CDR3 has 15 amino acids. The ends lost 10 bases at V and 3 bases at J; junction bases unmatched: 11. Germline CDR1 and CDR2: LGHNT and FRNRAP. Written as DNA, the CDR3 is TGTGCTAACCCGGGACAGGGGTTAAGAGACACTGAAGCTTTCTTT. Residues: CANPGQGLRDTEAFF. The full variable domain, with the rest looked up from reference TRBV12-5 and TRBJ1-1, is DARVTQTPRHKVTEMGQEVTMRCQPILGHNTVFWYRQTMMQGLELLAYFRNRAPLDDSGMPKDRFSAEMPDATLATLKIQPSEPRDSAVYFCANPGQGLRDTEAFFGQGTRLTVV.

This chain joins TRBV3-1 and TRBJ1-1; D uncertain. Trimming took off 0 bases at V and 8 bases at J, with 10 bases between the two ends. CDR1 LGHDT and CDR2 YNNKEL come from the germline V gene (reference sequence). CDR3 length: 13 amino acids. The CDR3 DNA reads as TGTGCCAGCAGCCAAGATCATTTCGGGGAAGCTTTCTTT. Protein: CASSQDHFGEAFF.

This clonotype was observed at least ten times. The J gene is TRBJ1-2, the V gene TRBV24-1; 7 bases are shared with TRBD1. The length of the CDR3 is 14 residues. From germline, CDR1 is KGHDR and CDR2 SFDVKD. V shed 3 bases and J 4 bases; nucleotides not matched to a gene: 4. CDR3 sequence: CATSDRQGSYGYTF. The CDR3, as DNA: TGTGCCACCAGTGATCGACAGGGAAGCTATGGCTACACCTTC.

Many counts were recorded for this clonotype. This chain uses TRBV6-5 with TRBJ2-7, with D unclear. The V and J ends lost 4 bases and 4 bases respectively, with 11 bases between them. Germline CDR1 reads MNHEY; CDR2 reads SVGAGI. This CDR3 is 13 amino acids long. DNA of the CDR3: TGTGCCAGCAGTTGGACGGACCCTTACGAGCAGTACTTC. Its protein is CASSWTDPYEQYF.

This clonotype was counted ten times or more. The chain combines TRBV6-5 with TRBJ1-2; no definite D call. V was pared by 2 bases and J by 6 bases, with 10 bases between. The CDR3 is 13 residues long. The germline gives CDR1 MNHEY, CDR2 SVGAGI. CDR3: CASSYPERDGYTF. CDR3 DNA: TGTGCCAGCAGTTACCCAGAGAGGGATGGCTACACCTTC.

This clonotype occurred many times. The CDR3 DNA sequence: TGCAGTGCTCAAGGGACAGGAGCTAACTATGGCTACACCTTC. Translated, it gives CSAQGTGANYGYTF. This chain links TRBV20-1 with TRBJ1-2, with 8 bases identical to TRBD1. The junction had 5 bases not matched to a gene; V was cut back by 5 bases and J by 0 bases. Germline CDR1 DFQATT, CDR2 SNEGSKA (reference sequence). The CDR3 runs 14 residues.